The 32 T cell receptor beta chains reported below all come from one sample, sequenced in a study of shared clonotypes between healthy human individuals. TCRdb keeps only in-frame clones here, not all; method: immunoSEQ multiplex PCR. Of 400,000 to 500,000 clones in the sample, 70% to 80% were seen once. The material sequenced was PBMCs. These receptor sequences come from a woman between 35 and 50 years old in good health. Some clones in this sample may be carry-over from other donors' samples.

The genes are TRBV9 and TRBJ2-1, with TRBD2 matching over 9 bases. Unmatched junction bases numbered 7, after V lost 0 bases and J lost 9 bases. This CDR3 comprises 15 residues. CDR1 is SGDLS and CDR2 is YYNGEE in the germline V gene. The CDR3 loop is CASSVGLAGSVEQFF. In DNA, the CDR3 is TGTGCCAGCAGCGTAGGCCTAGCGGGAAGTGTTGAGCAGTTCTTC. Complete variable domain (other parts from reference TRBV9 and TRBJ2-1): DSGVTQTPKHLITATGQRVTLRCSPRSGDLSVYWYQQSLDQGLQFLIQYYNGEERAKGNILERFSAQQFPDLHSELNLSSLELGDSALYFCASSVGLAGSVEQFFGPGTRLTVL.

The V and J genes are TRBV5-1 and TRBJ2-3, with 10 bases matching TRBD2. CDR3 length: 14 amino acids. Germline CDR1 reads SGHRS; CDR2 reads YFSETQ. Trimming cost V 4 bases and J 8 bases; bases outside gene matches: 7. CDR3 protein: CASSQTSGLGTQYF. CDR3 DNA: TGCGCCAGCAGCCAGACTAGCGGGTTGGGTACGCAGTATTTT.

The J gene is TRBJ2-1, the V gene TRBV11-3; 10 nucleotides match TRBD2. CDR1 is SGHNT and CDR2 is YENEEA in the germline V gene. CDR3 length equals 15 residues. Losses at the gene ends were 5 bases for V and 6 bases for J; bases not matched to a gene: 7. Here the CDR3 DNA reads TGTGCCAGCAGCCAGCGGACTAGCGGTGCCAATGAGCAGTTCTTC. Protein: CASSQRTSGANEQFF.

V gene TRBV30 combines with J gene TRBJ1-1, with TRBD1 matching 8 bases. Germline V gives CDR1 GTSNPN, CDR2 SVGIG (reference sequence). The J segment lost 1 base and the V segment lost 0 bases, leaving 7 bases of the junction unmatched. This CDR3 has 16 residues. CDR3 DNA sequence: TGTGCCTGGAGTGTTTCAGGGGGCGGAGGGAACACTGAAGCTTTCTTT. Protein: CAWSVSGGGGNTEAFF.

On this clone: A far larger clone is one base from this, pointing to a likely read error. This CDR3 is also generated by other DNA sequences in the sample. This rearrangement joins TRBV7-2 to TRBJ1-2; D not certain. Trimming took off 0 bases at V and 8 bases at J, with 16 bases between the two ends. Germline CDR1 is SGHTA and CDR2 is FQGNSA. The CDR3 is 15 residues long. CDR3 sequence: CASSLAHGSNGGYTF. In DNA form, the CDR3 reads TGTGCCAGCAGCTTAGCACACGGGTCCAATGGCGGCTACACCTTC.

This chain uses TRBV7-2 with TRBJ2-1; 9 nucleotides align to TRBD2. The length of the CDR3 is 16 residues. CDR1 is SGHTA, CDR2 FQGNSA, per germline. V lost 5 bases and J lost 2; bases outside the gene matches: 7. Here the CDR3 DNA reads TGTGCCAGCAGCCCCCCCGGCGGGAGGGCCTACAATGAGCAGTTCTTC. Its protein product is CASSPPGGRAYNEQFF.

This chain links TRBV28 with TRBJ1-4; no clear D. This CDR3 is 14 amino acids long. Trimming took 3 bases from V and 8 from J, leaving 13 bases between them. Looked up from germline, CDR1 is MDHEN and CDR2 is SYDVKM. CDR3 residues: CASSLTFLGEKLFF. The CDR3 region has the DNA TGTGCCAGCAGTTTGACATTCTTAGGAGAAAAACTGTTTTTT.

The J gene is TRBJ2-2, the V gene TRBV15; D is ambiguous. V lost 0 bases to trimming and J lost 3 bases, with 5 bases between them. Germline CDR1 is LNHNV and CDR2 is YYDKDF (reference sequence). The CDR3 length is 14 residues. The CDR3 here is CATSRDRDTGELFF. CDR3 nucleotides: TGTGCCACCAGCAGAGATCGGGACACCGGGGAGCTGTTTTTT.

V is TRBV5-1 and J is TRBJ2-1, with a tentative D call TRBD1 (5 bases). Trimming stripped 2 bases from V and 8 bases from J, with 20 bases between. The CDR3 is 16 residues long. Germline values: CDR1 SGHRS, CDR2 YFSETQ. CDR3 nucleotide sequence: TGCGCCAGCAGCTTAAAAACCTGGGGCCTGGTAGATGAGCAGTTCTTC. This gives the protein CASSLKTWGLVDEQFF.

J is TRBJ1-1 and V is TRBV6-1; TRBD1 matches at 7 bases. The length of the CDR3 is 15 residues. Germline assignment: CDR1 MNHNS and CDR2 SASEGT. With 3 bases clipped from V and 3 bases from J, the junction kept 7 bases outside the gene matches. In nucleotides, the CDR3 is TGTGCCAGCAGTGATCGACAGGGATTATACACTGAAGCTTTCTTT. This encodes CASSDRQGLYTEAFF.

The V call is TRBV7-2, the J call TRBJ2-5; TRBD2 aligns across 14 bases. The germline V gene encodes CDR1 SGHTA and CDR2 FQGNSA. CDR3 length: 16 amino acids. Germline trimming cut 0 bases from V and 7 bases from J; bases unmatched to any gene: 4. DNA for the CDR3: TGTGCCAGCAGCTTAGCGGGACTAGCGGGAGAGGTGACCCAGTACTTC. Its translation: CASSLAGLAGEVTQYF.

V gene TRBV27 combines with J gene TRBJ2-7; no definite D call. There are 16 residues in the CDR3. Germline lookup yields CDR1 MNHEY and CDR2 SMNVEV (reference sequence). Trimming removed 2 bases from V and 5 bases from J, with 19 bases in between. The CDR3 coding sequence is TGTGCCAGCAGTTTACGGTTAAGCCCATTACTTCACGAGCAGTACTTC. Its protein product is CASSLRLSPLLHEQYF.

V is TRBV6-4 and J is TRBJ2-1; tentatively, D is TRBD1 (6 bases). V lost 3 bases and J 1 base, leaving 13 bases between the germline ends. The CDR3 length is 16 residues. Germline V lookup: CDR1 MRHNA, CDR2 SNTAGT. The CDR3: CASSDRGWSSYNEQFF. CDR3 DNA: TGTGCCAGCAGTGATAGGGGGTGGTCTTCCTACAATGAGCAGTTCTTC.

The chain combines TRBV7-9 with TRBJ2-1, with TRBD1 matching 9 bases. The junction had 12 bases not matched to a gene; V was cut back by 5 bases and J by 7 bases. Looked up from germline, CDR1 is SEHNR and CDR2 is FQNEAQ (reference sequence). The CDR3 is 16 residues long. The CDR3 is CASSGGTGNRKNEQFF. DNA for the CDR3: TGTGCCAGCAGCGGGGGGACAGGGAATCGCAAGAATGAGCAGTTCTTC.

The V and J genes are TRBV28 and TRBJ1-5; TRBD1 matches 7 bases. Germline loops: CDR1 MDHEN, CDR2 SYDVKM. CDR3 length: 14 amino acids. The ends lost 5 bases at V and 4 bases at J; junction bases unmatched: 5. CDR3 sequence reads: CASSPGTVNQPQHF. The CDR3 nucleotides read TGTGCCAGCAGTCCAGGGACAGTGAATCAGCCCCAGCATTTT.

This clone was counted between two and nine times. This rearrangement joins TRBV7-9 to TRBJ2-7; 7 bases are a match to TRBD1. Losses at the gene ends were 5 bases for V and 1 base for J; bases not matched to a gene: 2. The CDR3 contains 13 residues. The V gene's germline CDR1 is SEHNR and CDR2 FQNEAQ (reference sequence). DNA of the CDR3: TGTGCCAGCAGCAAGACAGGGTCCTACGAGCAGTACTTC. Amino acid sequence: CASSKTGSYEQYF.

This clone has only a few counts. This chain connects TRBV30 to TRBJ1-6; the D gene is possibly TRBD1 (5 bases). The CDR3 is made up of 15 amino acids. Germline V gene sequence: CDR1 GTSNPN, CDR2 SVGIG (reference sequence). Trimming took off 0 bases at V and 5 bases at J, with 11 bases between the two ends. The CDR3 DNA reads TGTGCCTGGAGTGTACGATGGGGGGATAATTCACCCCTCCACTTT. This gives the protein CAWSVRWGDNSPLHF.

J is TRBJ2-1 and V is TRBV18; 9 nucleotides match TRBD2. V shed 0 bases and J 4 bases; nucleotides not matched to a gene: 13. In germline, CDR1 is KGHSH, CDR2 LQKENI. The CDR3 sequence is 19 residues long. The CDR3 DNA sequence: TGTGCCAGCTCACCACCGGTGACTAGCGGATTGGGGCCATACAATGAGCAGTTCTTC. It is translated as CASSPPVTSGLGPYNEQFF.

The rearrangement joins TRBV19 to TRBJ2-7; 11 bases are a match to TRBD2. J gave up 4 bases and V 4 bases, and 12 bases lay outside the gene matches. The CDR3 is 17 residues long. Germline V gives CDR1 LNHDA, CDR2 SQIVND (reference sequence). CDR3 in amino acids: CASSRTSGFSSPYEQYF. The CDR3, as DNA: TGTGCCAGTAGTAGGACTAGCGGGTTTTCTTCCCCGTACGAGCAGTACTTC.

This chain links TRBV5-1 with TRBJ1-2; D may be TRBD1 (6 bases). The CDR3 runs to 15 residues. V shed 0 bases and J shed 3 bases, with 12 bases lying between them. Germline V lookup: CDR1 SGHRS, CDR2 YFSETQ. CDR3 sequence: CASSLDGGADYGYTF. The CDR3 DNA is TGCGCCAGCAGCTTGGATGGGGGCGCTGACTATGGCTACACCTTC.

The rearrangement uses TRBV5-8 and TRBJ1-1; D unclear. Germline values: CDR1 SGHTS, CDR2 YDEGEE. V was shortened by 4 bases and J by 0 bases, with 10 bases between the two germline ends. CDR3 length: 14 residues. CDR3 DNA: TGTGCCAGCAGCCCAGGCAGGATGAACACTGAAGCTTTCTTT. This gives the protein CASSPGRMNTEAFF. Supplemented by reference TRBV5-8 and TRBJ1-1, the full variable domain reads EAGVTQSPTHLIKTRGQQATLRCSPISGHTSVYWYQQALGLGLQFLLWYDEGEERNRGNFPPRFSGRQFPNYSSELNVNALELEDSALYLCASSPGRMNTEAFFGQGTRLTVV.

The CDR3 DNA reads as TGTGCCTGGACTAGCGGGAGCTCCTACAATGAGCAGTTCTTC. This translates into CAWTSGSSYNEQFF. V and J are TRBV30 and TRBJ2-1; 10 bases are shared with TRBD2. The germline gives CDR1 GTSNPN, CDR2 SVGIG (reference sequence). This CDR3 has 14 residues. With 4 bases clipped from V and 0 bases from J, the junction kept 0 bases outside the gene matches. The entire variable domain, with the rest obtained from reference TRBV30 and TRBJ2-1, is as follows: SQTIHQWPATLVQPVGSPLSLECTVEGTSNPNLYWYRQAAGRGLQLLFYSVGIGQISSEVPQNLSASRPQDRQFILSSKKLLLSDSGFYLCAWTSGSSYNEQFFGPGTRLTVL.

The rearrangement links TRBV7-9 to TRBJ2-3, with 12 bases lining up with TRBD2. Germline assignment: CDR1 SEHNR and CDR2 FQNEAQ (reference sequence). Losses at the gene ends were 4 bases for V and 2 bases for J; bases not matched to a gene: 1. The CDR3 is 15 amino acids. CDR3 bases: TGTGCCAGCAGCTCTAGCGGGAGGGACACAGATACGCAGTATTTT. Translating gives CASSSSGRDTDTQYF.

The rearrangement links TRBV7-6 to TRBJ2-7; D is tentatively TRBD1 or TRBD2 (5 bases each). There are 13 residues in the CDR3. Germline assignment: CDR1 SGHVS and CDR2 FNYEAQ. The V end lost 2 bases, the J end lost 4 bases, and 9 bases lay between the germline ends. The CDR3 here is CASSLQGTYEQYF. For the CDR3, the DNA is TGTGCCAGCAGCTTACAAGGGACGTACGAGCAGTACTTC.

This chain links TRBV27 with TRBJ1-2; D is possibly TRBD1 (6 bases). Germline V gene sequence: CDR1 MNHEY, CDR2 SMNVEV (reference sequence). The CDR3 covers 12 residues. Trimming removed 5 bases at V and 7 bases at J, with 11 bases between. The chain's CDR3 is CASSTGLGGYTF. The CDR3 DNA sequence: TGTGCCAGCAGTACAGGGTTAGGTGGCTACACCTTC.

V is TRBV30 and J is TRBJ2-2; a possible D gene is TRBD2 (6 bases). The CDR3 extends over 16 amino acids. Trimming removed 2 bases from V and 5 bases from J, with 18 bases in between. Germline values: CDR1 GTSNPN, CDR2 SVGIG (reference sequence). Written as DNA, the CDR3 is TGTGCCTGGAGTTCGCGACTGGCAGGAGGGACCGGGGAGCTGTTTTTT. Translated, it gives CAWSSRLAGGTGELFF.

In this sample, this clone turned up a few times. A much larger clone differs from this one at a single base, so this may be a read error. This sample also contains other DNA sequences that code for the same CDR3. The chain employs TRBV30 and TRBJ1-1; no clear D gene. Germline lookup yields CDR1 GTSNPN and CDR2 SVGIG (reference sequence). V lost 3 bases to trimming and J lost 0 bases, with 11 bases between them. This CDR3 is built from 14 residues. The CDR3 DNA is TGTGCCTGGAGCGTAACGGAGATGAACACTGAAGCTTTCTTT. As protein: CAWSVTEMNTEAFF.

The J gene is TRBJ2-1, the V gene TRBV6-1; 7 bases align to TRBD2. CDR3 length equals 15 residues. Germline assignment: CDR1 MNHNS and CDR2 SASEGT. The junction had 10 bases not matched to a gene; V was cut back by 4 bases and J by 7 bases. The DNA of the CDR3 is TGTGCCAGCAGTGTAAGCTTGGGGGGGATGAATGAGCAGTTCTTC. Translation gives CASSVSLGGMNEQFF.

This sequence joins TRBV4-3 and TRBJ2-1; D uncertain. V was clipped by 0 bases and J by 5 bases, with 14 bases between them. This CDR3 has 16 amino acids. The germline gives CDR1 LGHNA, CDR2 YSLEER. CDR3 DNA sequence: TGCGCCAGCAGCCAAGAGAATCAGCTCCGGCACAATGAGCAGTTCTTC. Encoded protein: CASSQENQLRHNEQFF.

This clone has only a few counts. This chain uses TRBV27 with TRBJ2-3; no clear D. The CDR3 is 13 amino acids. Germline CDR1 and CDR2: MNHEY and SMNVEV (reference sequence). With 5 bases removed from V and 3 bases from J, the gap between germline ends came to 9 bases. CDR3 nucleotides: TGTGCCAGCAGTCCCTTTGGGACAGATACGCAGTATTTT. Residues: CASSPFGTDTQYF.

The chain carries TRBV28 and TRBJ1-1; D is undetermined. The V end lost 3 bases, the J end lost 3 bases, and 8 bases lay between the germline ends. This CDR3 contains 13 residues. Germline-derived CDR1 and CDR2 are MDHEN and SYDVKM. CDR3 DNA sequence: TGTGCCAGCAGTTTGCCGATGGACACTGAAGCTTTCTTT. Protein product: CASSLPMDTEAFF.

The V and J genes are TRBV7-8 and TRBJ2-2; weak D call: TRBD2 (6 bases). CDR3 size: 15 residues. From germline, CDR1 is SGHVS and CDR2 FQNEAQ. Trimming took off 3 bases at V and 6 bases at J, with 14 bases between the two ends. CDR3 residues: CASSFTRLVSGELFF. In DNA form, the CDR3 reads TGTGCCAGCAGCTTTACTCGACTAGTTTCCGGGGAGCTGTTTTTT.